The clone carrying this TCR beta chain was detected a few times. Antigen specificity is unknown. This table comes from immunoSEQ multiplex PCR, and its TCRdb copy is limited to in-frame clones, with some not included. Among about 84,000 clones listed, around 84% were seen once. The CDR3 has 14 residues. Germline lookup yields CDR1 MNHNS and CDR2 SASEGT. V was clipped by 5 bases and J by 0 bases, with 11 bases between them. The data originate from a study of cytotoxic CD8 clonotypes in ibrutinib-treated CLL. Investigators sourced approximately 1.8 micrograms of genomic DNA from cryopreserved PBMCs for TCR beta libraries. Study observations and caveats: Measured clonality at baseline was greater than in age-matched healthy donors and tracked with circulating CD8+ T-cell counts. Public clonotypes, an uncommon group, contracted or remained stable on treatment. Clonality climbed at ibrutinib response, then dropped toward baseline at progression.

The TCR was taken from a human donor with chronic lymphocytic leukemia. The chain has TRBV6-1 and TRBJ2-7; unclear D gene. The source was PBMCs, collected before ibrutinib treatment. The CDR3 DNA follows: TGTGCCAGCAGTTCGTTTGAACTCTCCTACGAGCAGTACTTC. Translated, it gives CASSSFELSYEQYF.